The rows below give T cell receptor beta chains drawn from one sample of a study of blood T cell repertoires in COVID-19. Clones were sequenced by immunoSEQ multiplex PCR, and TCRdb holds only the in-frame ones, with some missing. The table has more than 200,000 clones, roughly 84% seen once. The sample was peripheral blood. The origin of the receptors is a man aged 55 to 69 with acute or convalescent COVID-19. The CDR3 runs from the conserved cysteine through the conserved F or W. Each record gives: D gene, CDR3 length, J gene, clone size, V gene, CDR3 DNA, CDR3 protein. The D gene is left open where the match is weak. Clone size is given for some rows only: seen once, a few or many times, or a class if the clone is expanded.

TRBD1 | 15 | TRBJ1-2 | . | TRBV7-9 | TGTGCCAGCAGCAAGGACAGGGGGGCCAACTATGGCTACACCTTC | CASSKDRGANYGYTF
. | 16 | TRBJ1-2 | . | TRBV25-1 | TGTGCCAGCAGTGAATATTACGGGGGACGTGGCTATGGCTACACCTTC | CASSEYYGGRGYGYTF
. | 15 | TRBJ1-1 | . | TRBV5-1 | TGCGCCAGCAGCTTGGACCCTGGCGGGAGGACTGAAGCTTTCTTT | CASSLDPGGRTEAFF
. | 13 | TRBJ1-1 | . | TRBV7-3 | TGTGCCAGCAGCTCAGGGAGGGGCACTGAAGCTTTCTTT | CASSSGRGTEAFF
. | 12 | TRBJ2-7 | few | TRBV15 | TGTGCCACCAGCAGAGATGAGCTCCTCCAGTACTTC | CATSRDELLQYF
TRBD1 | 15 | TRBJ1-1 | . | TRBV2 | TGTGCCAGCAGTGAAGGCCGACAGGGGTGGGGTGAAGCTTTCTTT | CASSEGRQGWGEAFF
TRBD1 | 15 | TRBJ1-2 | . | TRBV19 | TGTGCCAGTAACGCGGGGACAGGACTTAACTATGGCTACACCTTC | CASNAGTGLNYGYTF
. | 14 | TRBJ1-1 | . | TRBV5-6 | TGTGCCAGCAGCCCGGGACACAGGGTCGGATCGGCTTTCTTT | CASSPGHRVGSAFF
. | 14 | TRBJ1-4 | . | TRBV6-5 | TGTGCCAGCAGTTACTCGTCAGGGTACGAAAAACTGTTTTTT | CASSYSSGYEKLFF
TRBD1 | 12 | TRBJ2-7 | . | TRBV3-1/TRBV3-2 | TGTGCCAGCAGCCAGACCGGGACAGGGAAGTACTTC | CASSQTGTGKYF
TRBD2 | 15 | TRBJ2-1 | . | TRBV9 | TGTGCCAGCAGCCCCCAGTTAGCGGGACGGCATGAGCAGTTCTTC | CASSPQLAGRHEQFF
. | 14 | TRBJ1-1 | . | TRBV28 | TGTGCCAGCACCAGGGGTCACATGAACACTGAAGCTTTCTTT | CASTRGHMNTEAFF
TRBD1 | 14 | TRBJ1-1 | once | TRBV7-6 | TGTGCCAGCAGCAAAGACAGGGGAGCCACTGAAGCTTTCTTT | CASSKDRGATEAFF
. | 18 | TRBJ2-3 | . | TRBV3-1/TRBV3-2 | TGTGCCAGCAGCCAAGATAGGTTCGGCCGGGGGACCACAGATACGCAGTATTTT | CASSQDRFGRGTTDTQYF
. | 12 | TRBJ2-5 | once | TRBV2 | TGTGCCGTAGACCTGGAGGGAGAGACCCAGTACTTC | CAVDLEGETQYF
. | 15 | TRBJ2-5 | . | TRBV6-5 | TGTGCCAGCAGTTACGCCAGGGGTTGGTCGGAGACCCAGTACTTC | CASSYARGWSETQYF
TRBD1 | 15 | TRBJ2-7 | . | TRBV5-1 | TGCGCCAGCAGCTTGGTGACAGGGCGTCGGGACGAGCAGTACTTC | CASSLVTGRRDEQYF
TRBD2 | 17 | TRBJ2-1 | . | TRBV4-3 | TGCGCCAGCAGCCAAGAAGTCGCGGGACTAGCGGGCGGGGAGCAGTTCTTC | CASSQEVAGLAGGEQFF
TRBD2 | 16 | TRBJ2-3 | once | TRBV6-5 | TGTGCCAGCAGTTACTCAGGGCGGGGGAGCACAGATACGCAGTATTTT | CASSYSGRGSTDTQYF
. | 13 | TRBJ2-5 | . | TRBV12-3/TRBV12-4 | TGTGCCAGCAGTTTTACAGGTCCGGAGACCCAGTACTTC | CASSFTGPETQYF
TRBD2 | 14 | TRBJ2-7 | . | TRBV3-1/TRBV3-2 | TGTGCCAGCAGCCAAGGTATTAGCGGGAGTTCGCAGTACTTC | CASSQGISGSSQYF
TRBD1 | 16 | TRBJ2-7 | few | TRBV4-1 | TGCGCCAGCAGCCAAGGGGTAGGGCAGGGGGCCGACGAGCAGTACTTC | CASSQGVGQGADEQYF
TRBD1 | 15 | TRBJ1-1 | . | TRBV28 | TGTGCCAGCTTCGGGGGAAGGGGGCGCATGGCTGAAGCTTTCTTT | CASFGGRGRMAEAFF
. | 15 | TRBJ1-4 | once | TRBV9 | TGTGCCAGCAGCGTAGAGGGGGCAACTAATGAAAAACTGTTTTTT | CASSVEGATNEKLFF
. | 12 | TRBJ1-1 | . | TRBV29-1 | TGCAGCGTTGAAGCCACATTCACTGAAGCTTTCTTT | CSVEATFTEAFF
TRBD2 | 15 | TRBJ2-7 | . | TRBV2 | TGTGCCAGCAGTTCGTTAGGCGGGGGGTACTACGAGCAGTACTTC | CASSSLGGGYYEQYF
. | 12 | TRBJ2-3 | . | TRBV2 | TGTGCCTCAACGAACATCGCAGATACGCAGTATTTT | CASTNIADTQYF
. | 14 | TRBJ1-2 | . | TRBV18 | TGTGCCAGCTCACCACAGGGGCCCCGCGGTGGCTACACCTTC | CASSPQGPRGGYTF
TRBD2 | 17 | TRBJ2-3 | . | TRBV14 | TGTGCCAGCAGCCAAGATGACCCGACTAGCCCCACAGATACGCAGTATTTT | CASSQDDPTSPTDTQYF
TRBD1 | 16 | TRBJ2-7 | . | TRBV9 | TGTGCCAGCAGCGTAGGATCTGGGACAGGGGACTACGAGCAGTACTTC | CASSVGSGTGDYEQYF
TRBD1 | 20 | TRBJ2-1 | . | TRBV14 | TGTGCCAGCAGCCAAATTACCGGGACAGGGGGCGCCGGAAGGCCCAATGAGCAGTTCTTC | CASSQITGTGGAGRPNEQFF
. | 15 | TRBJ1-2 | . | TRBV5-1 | TGCGCCAGCAGCTTTGGACAGATTTCTAACTATGGCTACACCTTC | CASSFGQISNYGYTF
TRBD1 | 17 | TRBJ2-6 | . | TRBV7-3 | TGTGCCAGCAAGTTGGAAGGGGGCGTATCCGGGGCCAACGTCCTGACTTTC | CASKLEGGVSGANVLTF
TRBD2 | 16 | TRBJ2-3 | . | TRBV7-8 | TGTGCCAGCAGCACCCCGCTAACTAGCGGGTCAAATACGCAGTATTTT | CASSTPLTSGSNTQYF
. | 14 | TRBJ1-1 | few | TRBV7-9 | TGTGCCAGCAGCTTGACGGGACAGAACACTGAAGCTTTCTTT | CASSLTGQNTEAFF
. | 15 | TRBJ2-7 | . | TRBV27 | TGTGCCAGCAGTCCCACAGGCATCGGTTTTAACGAGCAGTACTTC | CASSPTGIGFNEQYF
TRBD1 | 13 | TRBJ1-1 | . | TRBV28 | TGTGCCAGCAGTGGACAGGGGTGGTTTGAAGCTTTCTTT | CASSGQGWFEAFF